The 15 T cell receptor beta chains below come from one sample, sequenced in a study of blood T cells in healthy people across ages. With a J-beta primer mix and a sample-barcoded 5' primer, a second PCR ran roughly 6 to 12 cycles. Each CDR3 protein is one row after TCRdb ran MiXCR on the 5' RACE reads. The sample has 750,000 to 1,000,000 distinct CDR3 sequences; under 35% are singletons. These data were also reused for a study on T cells of mothers and their children.

Material: blood. These receptor sequences come from a woman in her 40s in good health.

The chain combines TRBV7-9 with TRBJ1-1; D possibly corresponds to TRBD1 (6 bases). The V end lost 4 bases, the J end lost 4 bases, and 19 bases lay between the germline ends. Germline lookup yields CDR1 SEHNR and CDR2 FQNEAQ (reference sequence). The length of the CDR3 is 16 residues. The CDR3 region has the DNA TGTGCCAGCAGCTCGAACCTCAGGGGTGCGGGCACTGAAGCTTTCTTT. Translated: CASSSNLRGAGTEAFF. The full variable domain, in which reference TRBV7-9 and TRBJ1-1 provide the parts outside the CDR3, is DTGVSQNPRHKITKRGQNVTFRCDPISEHNRLYWYRQTLGQGPEFLTYFQNEAQLEKSRLLSDRFSAERPKGSFSTLEIQRTEQGDSAMYLCASSSNLRGAGTEAFFGQGTRLTVV.

V gene TRBV6-2 or TRBV6-3 combines with J gene TRBJ2-5, with D possibly being TRBD2 (6 bases). V was trimmed by 0 bases and J by 0 bases, leaving 11 bases between them. Germline CDR1 is MNHEY and CDR2 is SVGEGT. The CDR3 totals 16 residues. CDR3 DNA: TGTGCCAGCAGTTACTCGGGCGGGACGGACCAAGAGACCCAGTACTTC. Translating gives CASSYSGGTDQETQYF.

This clonotype was observed a handful of times. The gene calls are TRBV20-1 and TRBJ1-5; D unclear. The V gene lost 3 bases and the J gene lost 7 bases, with 13 bases spanning the gap. Germline lookup yields CDR1 DFQATT and CDR2 SNEGSKA (reference sequence). The CDR3 contains 13 residues. CDR3 region: CSASPGSRQPQHF. CDR3 nucleotide sequence: TGCAGTGCTAGCCCCGGATCCAGGCAGCCCCAGCATTTT.

This clonotype has more than one count but fewer than ten. CDR3 loop: CSARRLAGTYEQYF. CDR3 sequence (DNA): TGCAGTGCCCGACGGCTAGCGGGGACCTACGAGCAGTACTTC. This chain uses TRBV20-1 with TRBJ2-7, with TRBD2 matching over 9 bases. V was pared by 6 bases and J by 2 bases, with 8 bases of the junction left unmatched. Germline CDR1 and CDR2: DFQATT and SNEGSKA (reference sequence). The CDR3 totals 14 residues.

This clonotype was observed at least ten times. The genes are TRBV7-3 and TRBJ2-1; 10 bases line up with TRBD1. CDR1 is SGHTA, CDR2 FQGTGA, per germline. The CDR3 length is 13 residues. Trimming removed 3 bases from V and 8 bases from J; junction bases left unmatched: 1. The CDR3 loop reads CASSFDRGHEQFF. The CDR3 bases are TGTGCCAGCAGCTTTGACAGGGGGCATGAGCAGTTCTTC.

The sample holds a few counts of this clonotype. The chain uses TRBV4-1 and TRBJ1-1; a possible D gene is TRBD1 (5 bases). The CDR3 spans 15 residues. V lost 2 bases, J lost 6 bases, and 16 bases lay in between. CDR1 and CDR2 (germline): MGHRA, YSYEKL. CDR3 sequence: CASSQTRDSSAEAFF. Here the CDR3 DNA reads TGCGCCAGCAGCCAAACGAGAGACAGCTCCGCTGAAGCTTTCTTT.

This clonotype was recorded a few times. The rearrangement links TRBV11-2 to TRBJ2-5; 11 positions match TRBD2. V lost 0 bases to trimming and J lost 5 bases; unmatched junction nucleotides: 8. The CDR3 sequence is 17 residues long. Germline V CDR1 and CDR2: SGHAT, FQNNGV. CDR3 protein: CASSLDWELAGVETQYF. In nucleotides, the CDR3 is TGTGCCAGCAGCTTAGATTGGGAACTAGCGGGGGTTGAGACCCAGTACTTC. Combining the CDR3 with reference TRBV11-2 and TRBJ2-5 gives the whole variable domain EAGVAQSPRYKIIEKRQSVAFWCNPISGHATLYWYQQILGQGPKLLIQFQNNGVVDDSQLPKDRFSAERLKGVDSTLKIQPAKLEDSAVYLCASSLDWELAGVETQYFGPGTRLLVL.

Many counts were recorded for this clonotype. CDR3 sequence reads: CATSRETQYF. CDR3 DNA: TGTGCCACTTCGAGGGAGACCCAGTACTTC. The chain uses TRBV6-2 or TRBV6-3 and TRBJ2-5; D gene ambiguous. Germline V gene sequence: CDR1 MNHEY, CDR2 SVGEGT. This CDR3 is built from 10 residues. Trimming left V 10 bases short and J 5 bases short, with 8 bases between.

Only a few counts were recorded for this clonotype. This rearrangement joins TRBV6-2 or TRBV6-3 to TRBJ2-5; TRBD2 matches at 11 bases. The CDR3 is 17 amino acids. CDR1 is MNHEY and CDR2 is SVGEGT in the germline V gene. V lost 4 bases and J lost 1; bases outside the gene matches: 8. The CDR3 loop is CASSSTRLAGPQETQYF. The CDR3, as DNA: TGTGCCAGCAGTTCGACCCGACTAGCGGGGCCCCAAGAGACCCAGTACTTC.

The rearrangement links TRBV6-2 or TRBV6-3 to TRBJ2-5, with TRBD1 matching 7 bases. The DNA end is a closer match to TRBJ2-7, so the J assignment may be wrong. Looked up from germline, CDR1 is MNHEY and CDR2 is SVGEGT. CDR3 size: 14 residues. CDR3 coding DNA: TGTGCCAGCAGGCCCGGACAGGTGGGGACCGAGCAGTACTTC. This translates into CASRPGQVGTEQYF.

This clonotype turned up a few times. The chain employs TRBV7-9 and TRBJ2-7, with D tentatively TRBD1 (6 bases). This CDR3 has 14 amino acids. CDR1 SEHNR and CDR2 FQNEAQ come from the germline V gene (reference sequence). V lost 3 bases to trimming and J lost 2 bases, with 11 bases between them. CDR3: CASSLADRTYEQYF. The CDR3 coding sequence is TGTGCCAGCAGCTTGGCTGACAGGACCTACGAGCAGTACTTC.

This clonotype was counted a few times. The rearrangement uses TRBV10-3 and TRBJ2-3; possible D gene TRBD1, 5 bases. The germline gives CDR1 ENHRY, CDR2 SYGVKD. Trimming cost V 8 bases and J 0 bases, with 12 bases left between them. The CDR3 has 14 residues. The CDR3 is CAIGAGPSTDTQYF. CDR3 nucleotide sequence: TGTGCCATCGGGGCAGGTCCCAGCACAGATACGCAGTATTTT.

This chain uses TRBV5-1 with TRBJ2-7, with 9 positions matching TRBD2. The end of the DNA fits TRBJ2-5 better, so the J call may be wrong. The length of the CDR3 is 18 residues. Germline V gives CDR1 SGHRS, CDR2 YFSETQ. The CDR3 loop is CASSPTLMTSGRGETQYF. CDR3 nucleotide sequence: TGCGCCAGCAGCCCGACTTTGATGACTAGCGGTAGAGGAGAGACCCAGTACTTC.

The J gene is TRBJ2-5, the V gene TRBV18; D might be TRBD1 or TRBD2, each matching 5 bases. Trimming took 4 bases from V and 5 from J, leaving 11 bases between them. The CDR3 is made up of 13 amino acids. The V gene's germline CDR1 is KGHSH and CDR2 LQKENI. In DNA, the CDR3 is TGTGCCAGCTCACGTAACTGGGGGGAGACCCAGTACTTC. It translates to CASSRNWGETQYF.

The V and J genes are TRBV12-3 or TRBV12-4 and TRBJ1-2, with D uncertain. The length of the CDR3 is 16 residues. Trimming cost V 6 bases and J 5 bases, with 22 bases left between them. The CDR3 nucleotides read TGTGCCAGCAGCCACGGAAAGAGCAGGTCGTGGTATGGCTACACCTTC. Translating gives CASSHGKSRSWYGYTF.